The next 20 T cell receptor beta chains were all read from a single sample in a study of cytomegalovirus exposure and HLA in healthy donors. The PCR contained 60 Vbeta and 13 Jbeta primers. Data came from immunoSEQ multiplex PCR; TCRdb stores just in-frame clones and leaves some out. Found here are more than 95,000 clones, roughly a tenth of them singletons; the top ten hold 4.5% to 5%. Sequencing input: PBMCs. Receptors were obtained from a woman aged 18-35 years in good health and CMV-seropositive.

The chain has TRBV6-1 and TRBJ1-1; D is unclear. The CDR3 runs 14 residues. From germline, CDR1 is MNHNS and CDR2 SASEGT. Trimming cost V 7 bases and J 0 bases, with 12 bases left between them. The CDR3 sequence: CASNAFGMNTEAFF. CDR3 nucleotide sequence: TGTGCCAGCAACGCATTCGGTATGAACACTGAAGCTTTCTTT.

The gene calls are TRBV6-1 and TRBJ2-7; 9 bases align to TRBD2. V dropped 5 bases and J dropped 0; count of bases not matched to a gene: 5. The CDR3 length is 15 residues. In germline, CDR1 is MNHNS, CDR2 SASEGT. This CDR3 reads CASSPTSGSSYEQYF. In DNA form, the CDR3 reads TGTGCCAGCAGTCCTACTAGCGGGTCCTCCTACGAGCAGTACTTC.

In its sample, this clone was seen many times. The J gene is TRBJ2-7, the V gene TRBV5-1; TRBD2 is a possible D gene (5 bases). This CDR3 comprises 12 residues. The V gene lost 4 bases and the J gene lost 3 bases, with 8 bases spanning the gap. Germline CDR1 and CDR2: SGHRS and YFSETQ. The CDR3 nucleotides read TGCGCCAGCAGCCACGGAGGCTACGAGCAGTACTTC. This translates into CASSHGGYEQYF.

This chain connects TRBV6-1 to TRBJ2-2, with D maybe TRBD2 (6 bases). Germline V CDR1 and CDR2: MNHNS, SASEGT. Trimming removed 6 bases from V and 3 bases from J, with 14 bases in between. The CDR3 is made up of 15 amino acids. This CDR3 reads CASSPGGEYTGELFF. In DNA form, the CDR3 reads TGTGCCAGCAGCCCCGGGGGAGAGTACACCGGGGAGCTGTTTTTT.

The chain is built from TRBV4-1 and TRBJ2-6; D call uncertain. Looked up from germline, CDR1 is MGHRA and CDR2 is YSYEKL. The germline V and J ends were trimmed by 2 bases and 0 bases, with 8 bases remaining between them. The CDR3 is made up of 16 amino acids. The CDR3 coding sequence is TGCGCCAGCAGCCAAAACACCAACTCTGGGGCCAACGTCCTGACTTTC. This codes for CASSQNTNSGANVLTF.

This chain links TRBV19 with TRBJ1-5; D remains ambiguous. Germline loops: CDR1 LNHDA, CDR2 SQIVND (reference sequence). Trimming removed 6 bases at V and 0 bases at J, with 9 bases between. The CDR3 totals 14 residues. CDR3 in DNA: TGTGCCAGTAGCGACATAATTAGCAATCAGCCCCAGCATTTT. This sequence encodes CASSDIISNQPQHF.

This clone has a handful of counts. The chain carries TRBV6-5 and TRBJ2-5, with TRBD1 matching 7 bases. CDR3 length: 14 amino acids. Germline-derived CDR1 and CDR2 are MNHEY and SVGAGI. V was clipped by 5 bases and J by 5 bases; unmatched bases: 8. The CDR3 loop reads CASSIGGFGETQYF. In DNA form, the CDR3 reads TGTGCCAGCAGTATAGGGGGCTTCGGGGAGACCCAGTACTTC.

This rearrangement joins TRBV5-6 to TRBJ2-1; 9 bases map to TRBD2. Germline loops: CDR1 SGHDT, CDR2 YYEEEE. This CDR3 is built from 14 residues. Germline trimming cut 4 bases from V and 6 bases from J; bases unmatched to any gene: 5. The CDR3 loop is CASSAGLAINEQFF. The CDR3 region has the DNA TGTGCCAGCAGCGCGGGACTAGCTATCAATGAGCAGTTCTTC.

The chain recombines TRBV4-1 with TRBJ2-2, with 8 bases that match TRBD2. Looked up from germline, CDR1 is MGHRA and CDR2 is YSYEKL. The V segment lost 4 bases and the J segment 6 bases; nucleotides outside the gene matches: 7. The CDR3 contains 15 residues. The CDR3 reads CASSPPGRASGELFF. CDR3 bases: TGCGCCAGCAGCCCACCCGGGAGGGCCTCCGGGGAGCTGTTTTTT.

This clone has only a few counts. The chain links TRBV7-9 to TRBJ1-4, with D uncertain. Between the trimmed V and J ends, which lost 4 bases and 7 bases, there was a span of 7 bases. Germline CDR1 reads SEHNR; CDR2 reads FQNEAQ (reference sequence). This CDR3 comprises 12 residues. DNA for the CDR3: TGTGCCAGCAGCTCCGGGTTTGAAAAACTGTTTTTT. It is translated as CASSSGFEKLFF.

This clone came up a few times. The genes are TRBV27 and TRBJ2-3, with D perhaps TRBD2 (6 bases). In germline, CDR1 is MNHEY, CDR2 SMNVEV (reference sequence). The CDR3 loop spans 15 amino acids. The V and J ends lost 3 bases and 2 bases respectively, with 12 bases between them. The CDR3 is CASSLGAGSTDTQYF. The CDR3 bases are TGTGCCAGCAGTTTGGGCGCGGGGTCCACAGATACGCAGTATTTT.

V usage is TRBV28 and J usage is TRBJ1-1, with D possibly TRBD1 on 6 matching bases. Looked up from germline, CDR1 is MDHEN and CDR2 is SYDVKM. V gave up 2 bases and J gave up 1 base, with 11 bases separating them. The CDR3 totals 15 residues. The CDR3 region has the DNA TGTGCCAGCAGTTTAGGGGGGGCCCAGAACACTGAAGCTTTCTTT. Residues: CASSLGGAQNTEAFF.

This chain links TRBV27 with TRBJ2-1; 9 bases line up with TRBD2. Germline CDR1 is MNHEY and CDR2 is SMNVEV (reference sequence). The CDR3 contains 15 residues. V shed 5 bases and J 5 bases; nucleotides not matched to a gene: 7. Here the CDR3 reads CASSLSGRVNNEQFF. Here the CDR3 DNA reads TGTGCCAGCAGTCTTAGCGGGAGAGTTAACAATGAGCAGTTCTTC.

This sequence joins TRBV19 and TRBJ1-1, with D tentatively TRBD1 (5 bases). The CDR3 is 15 residues long. With 1 base removed from V and 0 bases from J, the gap between germline ends came to 9 bases. Germline CDR1 LNHDA, CDR2 SQIVND (reference sequence). Here the CDR3 DNA reads TGTGCCAGTAGTATAGGCCCGACAGTGAACACTGAAGCTTTCTTT. Translation: CASSIGPTVNTEAFF.

The rearrangement links TRBV28 to TRBJ2-5, with D possibly being TRBD2 (6 bases). The tail of the sequence fits TRBJ2-7 better, so the J call may be wrong. This CDR3 contains 12 residues. CDR1 is MDHEN, CDR2 SYDVKM, per germline. The CDR3 region is CASSLRDFEQYF. The CDR3 DNA reads TGTGCCAGCAGTCTGAGGGACTTCGAGCAGTACTTC.

CDR3 in amino acids: CASSYSGDISYEQYF. The CDR3, as DNA: TGTGCCAGCAGTTACTCAGGGGACATCTCCTACGAGCAGTACTTC. This chain links TRBV6-6 with TRBJ2-7, with D possibly matching TRBD1 (6 bases). In germline, CDR1 is MNHNY, CDR2 SVGAGI (reference sequence). The CDR3 is 15 residues long. Deletions cut 0 bases from V and 0 bases from J, with 9 bases between.

This clone has a handful of counts. The chain joins TRBV27 to TRBJ2-5, with TRBD2 as a possible D gene (6 bases). The DNA end is a closer match to TRBJ2-7, so the J assignment may be wrong. This CDR3 contains 16 residues. Germline V lookup: CDR1 MNHEY, CDR2 SMNVEV (reference sequence). For the CDR3, the DNA is TGTGCCAGCAGATCCGTGGATGGAGCGGGCTCCTACGAGCAGTACTTC. This gives the protein CASRSVDGAGSYEQYF.

The V call is TRBV10-1, the J call TRBJ2-3; the match to TRBD2 covers 8 bases. Germline V lookup: CDR1 WNHNN, CDR2 SYGVQD (reference sequence). The CDR3 runs 15 residues. The ends lost 3 bases at V and 3 bases at J; junction bases unmatched: 5. The CDR3: CASSEASSGTDTQYF. CDR3 nucleotide sequence: TGCGCCAGCAGTGAAGCGTCTAGCGGGACAGATACGCAGTATTTT.

V is TRBV11-3 and J is TRBJ2-7; 10 nucleotides line up with TRBD2. Germline lookup yields CDR1 SGHNT and CDR2 YENEEA. This CDR3 spans 15 amino acids. V shed 5 bases and J 11 bases; nucleotides not matched to a gene: 15. DNA for the CDR3: TGTGCCAGCAGCCTGCGGACTAGCGGAATTCTCGTGGAGTACTTC. Its protein is CASSLRTSGILVEYF.

This clone was observed a few times. This rearrangement joins TRBV27 to TRBJ1-1, with D perhaps matching TRBD1 (5 bases). Germline V gives CDR1 MNHEY, CDR2 SMNVEV (reference sequence). The CDR3 has 12 amino acids. V was cut by 4 bases and J by 4 bases, with 7 bases left in between. The CDR3 loop reads CASSSGSTEAFF. For the CDR3, the DNA is TGTGCCAGCAGTTCAGGGTCCACTGAAGCTTTCTTT.